The 25 T cell receptor beta chains reported below all come from one sample, sequenced in a study of technical replicates of blood from four donors. Clones were sequenced by immunoSEQ multiplex PCR, and TCRdb holds only the in-frame ones, with some missing. The sample has about 70,000 clones; less than 99% are singletons. Sequenced material: T cells isolated from PBMCs. These receptors were obtained from a human donor in good health.

The gene calls are TRBV14 and TRBJ1-1, with D perhaps matching TRBD1 (6 bases). The CDR3 extends over 14 amino acids. V was pared by 2 bases and J by 5 bases, with 12 bases between. CDR1 and CDR2 (germline): SGHDN, FVKESK. The DNA for the CDR3 is TGTGCCAGCAGCCAACAGGTGAGGGGGACTGAAGCTTTCTTT. Its translation: CASSQQVRGTEAFF.

The rearrangement uses TRBV6-5 and TRBJ2-1; unclear D gene. Trimming removed 0 bases from V and 6 bases from J, with 9 bases in between. Germline CDR1 is MNHEY and CDR2 is SVGAGI. The CDR3 is made up of 14 amino acids. The CDR3 coding sequence is TGTGCCAGCAGTTACTCCGGAGTCCTCAATGAGCAGTTCTTC. It codes for CASSYSGVLNEQFF.

J is TRBJ1-2 and V is TRBV5-1, with TRBD1 identical over 9 bases. Looked up from germline, CDR1 is SGHRS and CDR2 is YFSETQ. V was clipped by 5 bases and J by 5 bases; unmatched bases: 4. The CDR3 has 13 amino acids. The CDR3 DNA sequence: TGCGCCAGCAGACGACAGGGGGGGTATGGCTACACCTTC. Amino acid sequence: CASRRQGGYGYTF.

The chain recombines TRBV7-2 with TRBJ1-4, with 7 bases aligning to TRBD1. CDR1 is SGHTA and CDR2 is FQGNSA in the germline V gene. The J segment lost 8 bases and the V segment lost 0 bases, leaving 9 bases of the junction unmatched. The CDR3 has 16 amino acids. The CDR3 here is CASSLAGQVDDEKLFF. In DNA, the CDR3 is TGTGCCAGCAGCTTAGCCGGACAGGTGGATGACGAAAAACTGTTTTTT.

The chain uses TRBV5-1 and TRBJ2-6; D gene uncertain. V lost 0 bases, J lost 0 bases, and 10 bases lay in between. The germline gives CDR1 SGHRS, CDR2 YFSETQ. The CDR3 contains 17 residues. The CDR3 DNA reads TGCGCCAGCAGCTTGGATGGCTCCAGCTCTGGGGCCAACGTCCTGACTTTC. Translated: CASSLDGSSSGANVLTF.

The chain links TRBV7-6 to TRBJ2-1; 9 bases align to TRBD2. Germline CDR1 is SGHVS and CDR2 is FNYEAQ. V lost 1 base to trimming and J lost 1 base; unmatched junction nucleotides: 14. The CDR3 covers 20 residues. Written as DNA, the CDR3 is TGTGCCAGCAGCTTAGGTCTCCTTAGACAAGCGGGAGGATCCTACAATGAGCAGTTCTTC. It specifies CASSLGLLRQAGGSYNEQFF.

The rearrangement links TRBV5-1 to TRBJ2-1; TRBD2 aligns across 11 bases. The CDR3 length is 15 residues. From germline, CDR1 is SGHRS and CDR2 YFSETQ. V dropped 4 bases and J dropped 4; count of bases not matched to a gene: 4. This CDR3 is CASSATSGKYNEQFF. The CDR3 nucleotides are TGCGCCAGCAGCGCGACTAGCGGGAAGTACAATGAGCAGTTCTTC. Full variable domain (missing parts from reference TRBV5-1 and TRBJ2-1): KAGVTQTPRYLIKTRGQQVTLSCSPISGHRSVSWYQQTPGQGLQFLFEYFSETQRNKGNFPGRFSGRQFSNSRSEMNVSTLELGDSALYLCASSATSGKYNEQFFGPGTRLTVL.

This clone was observed a single time. The V and J genes are TRBV5-4 and TRBJ2-1; a possible D gene is TRBD2 (6 bases). This CDR3 region has 13 residues. The V and J ends lost 0 bases and 10 bases respectively, with 11 bases between them. From germline, CDR1 is SGHNT and CDR2 YYREEE (reference sequence). This CDR3 is CASSLEIGREQFF. The CDR3 nucleotides read TGTGCCAGCAGCTTGGAAATAGGGAGGGAGCAGTTCTTC.

The DNA for the CDR3 is TGTGCCAGCAGCCCAGGGCTGCTCAATCAGCCCCAGCATTTT. It specifies CASSPGLLNQPQHF. The J gene is TRBJ1-5, the V gene TRBV7-2; possible D gene TRBD1, 5 bases. This CDR3 is built from 14 residues. Germline V lookup: CDR1 SGHTA, CDR2 FQGNSA. Trimming pared 5 bases from V and 3 bases from J, leaving 11 bases between.

The V and J genes are TRBV5-1 and TRBJ1-5, with 7 bases that match TRBD1. With V trimmed by 2 bases and J by 3 bases, 5 bases remained unmatched. The germline V gene has CDR1 SGHRS and CDR2 YFSETQ. The CDR3 consists of 15 residues. The CDR3 loop is CASSFGGGYNQPQHF. The CDR3 DNA reads as TGCGCCAGCAGCTTTGGAGGGGGCTACAATCAGCCCCAGCATTTT.

V and J are TRBV5-4 and TRBJ1-1, with D uncertain. Germline V lookup: CDR1 SGHNT, CDR2 YYREEE (reference sequence). Between the trimmed V and J ends, which lost 2 bases and 2 bases, there was a span of 10 bases. The CDR3 covers 14 residues. CDR3: CASSFGQKNTEAFF. The CDR3 nucleotides are TGTGCCAGCAGCTTCGGTCAAAAAAACACTGAAGCTTTCTTT.

This sequence joins TRBV29-1 and TRBJ1-1; 7 nucleotides line up with TRBD1. The V segment lost 6 bases and the J segment 3 bases; nucleotides outside the gene matches: 4. Germline V gives CDR1 SQVTM, CDR2 ANQGSEA. The CDR3 covers 12 residues. This chain's CDR3 is CSVSRGDTEAFF. DNA for the CDR3: TGCAGCGTAAGCAGGGGGGACACTGAAGCTTTCTTT.

The chain links TRBV6-5 to TRBJ2-1, with D perhaps matching TRBD2 (5 bases). Trimming stripped 4 bases from V and 8 bases from J, with 18 bases between. Germline V gene lookup returns CDR1 MNHEY and CDR2 SVGAGI. The length of the CDR3 is 15 residues. Here the CDR3 DNA reads TGTGCCAGCAGTTCCCCTGGTGGGAGTCGGGATGAGCAGTTCTTC. Protein sequence: CASSSPGGSRDEQFF.

This clone occurred once. The V call is TRBV7-2, the J call TRBJ2-7; maybe TRBD2 (7 bases). V shed 6 bases and J shed 4 bases, with 25 bases lying between them. The germline V gene encodes CDR1 SGHTA and CDR2 FQGNSA. The CDR3 extends over 17 amino acids. The CDR3 nucleotides are TGTGCCAGCAGTTATACCCCGGGGGGCCTAGCAGATTACGAGCAGTACTTC. This gives the protein CASSYTPGGLADYEQYF. The full variable domain, in which reference TRBV7-2 and TRBJ2-7 provide the parts outside the CDR3, is GAGVSQSPSNKVTEKGKDVELRCDPISGHTALYWYRQSLGQGLEFLIYFQGNSAPDKSGLPSDRFSAERTGGSVSTLTIQRTQQEDSAVYLCASSYTPGGLADYEQYFGPGTRLTVT.

This clone was counted once. The CDR3 protein is CASSSWGPLSYEQYF. The CDR3, as DNA: TGTGCCAGCAGTTCTTGGGGCCCCCTATCCTACGAGCAGTACTTC. The rearrangement uses TRBV28 and TRBJ2-7; D may be TRBD1 (5 bases). Germline V gene lookup returns CDR1 MDHEN and CDR2 SYDVKM. This CDR3 is 15 amino acids long. Trimming cost V 4 bases and J 1 base, with 14 bases left between them.

This sequence joins TRBV7-9 and TRBJ2-2; TRBD2 agrees at 14 bases. From germline, CDR1 is SEHNR and CDR2 FQNEAQ (reference sequence). The ends lost 4 bases at V and 6 bases at J; junction bases unmatched: 7. There are 17 residues in the CDR3. The CDR3 sequence is CASSWGLAGAIAGELFF. CDR3 DNA sequence: TGTGCCAGCAGCTGGGGACTAGCGGGAGCTATAGCCGGGGAGCTGTTTTTT.

This clone showed up just once. J is TRBJ2-4 and V is TRBV7-9; TRBD2 matches at 7 bases. Germline values: CDR1 SEHNR, CDR2 FQNEAQ (reference sequence). The J segment lost 0 bases and the V segment lost 6 bases, leaving 11 bases of the junction unmatched. The CDR3 runs 17 residues. The CDR3 nucleotides are TGTGCCAGCAGTCCTTATGACGGGGGGTTAGCCAAAAACATTCAGTACTTC. This encodes CASSPYDGGLAKNIQYF.

The chain joins TRBV6-5 to TRBJ1-2, with a tentative D call TRBD1 (6 bases). The ends were cut back, 6 bases at V and 4 bases at J, with 15 bases in the middle. Germline CDR1 MNHEY, CDR2 SVGAGI. The CDR3 has 14 residues. The chain's CDR3 is CASSLGQFFYGYTF. DNA of the CDR3: TGTGCCAGCAGCCTCGGACAGTTCTTCTATGGCTACACCTTC.

This chain uses TRBV5-4 with TRBJ2-7; D is undetermined. The ends were cut back, 3 bases at V and 3 bases at J, with 13 bases in the middle. CDR1 SGHNT and CDR2 YYREEE come from the germline V gene (reference sequence). The CDR3 consists of 14 residues. This CDR3 reads CASSSASYSYEQYF. DNA of the CDR3: TGTGCCAGCAGCTCAGCATCGTACAGCTACGAGCAGTACTTC. The full variable domain, rest sourced from reference TRBV5-4 and TRBJ2-7, is ETGVTQSPTHLIKTRGQQVTLRCSSQSGHNTVSWYQQALGQGPQFIFQYYREEENGRGNFPPRFSGLQFPNYSSELNVNALELDDSALYLCASSSASYSYEQYFGPGTRLTVT.

This clone was recorded once. The rearrangement uses TRBV18 and TRBJ2-7; 11 positions agree with TRBD2. Germline CDR1 KGHSH, CDR2 LQKENI. The CDR3 spans 14 residues. The V gene end was trimmed by 4 bases and the J gene end by 3 bases; junction bases not matched to a gene: 2. CDR3 sequence reads: CASSQGLADYEQYF. CDR3 DNA: TGTGCCAGCTCACAGGGACTAGCGGACTACGAGCAGTACTTC.

The V and J genes are TRBV9 and TRBJ2-1; maybe TRBD2 (5 bases). Deletions cut 3 bases from V and 0 bases from J, with 7 bases between. Germline assignment: CDR1 SGDLS and CDR2 YYNGEE. CDR3 length: 14 amino acids. The CDR3 is CASSDDYSYNEQFF. For the CDR3, the DNA is TGTGCCAGCAGCGATGACTACTCCTACAATGAGCAGTTCTTC.

The V and J genes are TRBV10-1 and TRBJ2-1; TRBD1 agrees at 7 bases. Losses at the gene ends were 8 bases for V and 4 bases for J; bases not matched to a gene: 8. Germline CDR1 reads WNHNN; CDR2 reads SYGVQD (reference sequence). There are 14 residues in the CDR3. The DNA of the CDR3 is TGCGCCAGCGGTCGGGACAGAGTATACAATGAGCAGTTCTTC. This sequence encodes CASGRDRVYNEQFF.

The V gene is TRBV28, the J gene TRBJ2-1; TRBD1 agrees at 9 bases. This CDR3 region has 14 residues. V lost 6 bases to trimming and J lost 7 bases; unmatched junction nucleotides: 7. The germline V gene has CDR1 MDHEN and CDR2 SYDVKM. The CDR3 here is CASSPDRGRNEQFF. CDR3 sequence (DNA): TGTGCCAGCAGCCCTGACAGGGGGAGGAATGAGCAGTTCTTC.

The rearrangement uses TRBV7-9 and TRBJ2-1; 14 nucleotides line up with TRBD2. Per the germline V gene, CDR1 is SEHNR and CDR2 is FQNEAQ (reference sequence). The CDR3 is made up of 16 amino acids. The V gene end was trimmed by 3 bases and the J gene end by 7 bases; junction bases not matched to a gene: 5. As DNA, the CDR3 is TGTGCCAGCAGCTTGACCGGGACTAGCGGGGGAAATGAGCAGTTCTTC. Its protein product is CASSLTGTSGGNEQFF.

The V call is TRBV28, the J call TRBJ2-7; no clear D gene. Trimming stripped 2 bases from V and 2 bases from J, with 7 bases between. Germline CDR1 and CDR2: MDHEN and SYDVKM. This CDR3 contains 13 residues. The CDR3 is CASSLGQTYEQYF. The CDR3 DNA reads TGTGCCAGCAGTTTAGGCCAGACCTACGAGCAGTACTTC.